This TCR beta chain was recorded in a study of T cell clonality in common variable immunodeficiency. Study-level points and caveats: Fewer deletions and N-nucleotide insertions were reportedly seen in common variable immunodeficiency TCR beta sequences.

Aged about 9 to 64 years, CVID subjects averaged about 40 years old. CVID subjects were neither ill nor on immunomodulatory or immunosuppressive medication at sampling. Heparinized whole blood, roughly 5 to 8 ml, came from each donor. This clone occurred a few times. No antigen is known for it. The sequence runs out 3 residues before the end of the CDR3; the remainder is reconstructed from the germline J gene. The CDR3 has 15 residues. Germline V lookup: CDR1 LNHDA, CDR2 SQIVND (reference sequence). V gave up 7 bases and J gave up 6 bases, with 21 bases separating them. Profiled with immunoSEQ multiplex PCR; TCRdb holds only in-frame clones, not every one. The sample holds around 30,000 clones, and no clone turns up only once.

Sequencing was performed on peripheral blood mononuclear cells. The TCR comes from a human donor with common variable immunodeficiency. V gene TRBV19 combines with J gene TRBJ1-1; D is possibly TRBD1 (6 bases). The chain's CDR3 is CASTQYRRGSAEAFF. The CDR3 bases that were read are TGTGCCAGTACCCAGTACCGCAGGGGAAGCGCTGAA.